One sample yielded the 9 T cell receptor beta chains listed below, sequenced in a study of blood T cell repertoires in COVID-19. TCRdb keeps only in-frame clones here, not all; method: immunoSEQ multiplex PCR. Here the sample spans roughly 100,000 clones, 75% to 95% being singletons. Sequencing input: peripheral blood. Receptors originate from a man aged 18 to 30 with acute or convalescent COVID-19.

The chain has TRBV25-1 and TRBJ2-3; D is perhaps TRBD1 (6 bases). The germline V gene has CDR1 MGHDK and CDR2 SYGVNS. Trimming took 3 bases from V and 6 from J, leaving 13 bases between them. This CDR3 region has 14 residues. The CDR3: CASSDGRGTDTQYF. The CDR3 DNA reads as TGTGCCAGCAGTGACGGCAGGGGTACGGATACGCAGTATTTT.

In DNA form, the CDR3 reads TGTGCCAGCAGTAAGGAACAGGCTAATGAAAAACTGTTTTTT. Encoded protein: CASSKEQANEKLFF. V and J are TRBV5-4 and TRBJ1-4; D is possibly TRBD1 (5 bases). The CDR3 contains 14 residues. V gave up 5 bases and J gave up 3 bases, with 11 bases separating them. Germline CDR1 is SGHNT and CDR2 is YYREEE (reference sequence).

CDR3 coding DNA: TGTGCCAGCACCAGGGACAGGGGGCGCGGGGAGACCCAGTACTTC. Amino acid sequence: CASTRDRGRGETQYF. This chain joins TRBV2 and TRBJ2-5; 12 nucleotides agree with TRBD1. Trimming cost V 7 bases and J 5 bases; bases outside gene matches: 8. Looked up from germline, CDR1 is SNHLY and CDR2 is FYNNEI. This CDR3 comprises 15 residues.

The CDR3 sequence: CASSERVGGTTGKRGQYF. The CDR3 DNA reads TGTGCCAGCAGTGAAAGGGTAGGAGGAACTACTGGGAAGCGGGGGCAGTACTTC. The chain has TRBV2 and TRBJ2-7; 7 bases align to TRBD2. Trimming took 2 bases from V and 9 from J; bases not matched to a gene: 22. CDR1 SNHLY and CDR2 FYNNEI come from the germline V gene. The length of the CDR3 is 18 residues.

The rearrangement uses TRBV7-2 and TRBJ2-5; 7 bases are a match to TRBD2. Germline V gene lookup returns CDR1 SGHTA and CDR2 FQGNSA. With 4 bases clipped from V and 6 bases from J, the junction kept 8 bases outside the gene matches. The CDR3 has 14 residues. CDR3 nucleotide sequence: TGTGCCAGCAGCTCCGGACTAGGGTTGAAGACCCAGTACTTC. It codes for CASSSGLGLKTQYF.

The V and J genes are TRBV6-2 or TRBV6-3 and TRBJ2-7, with 12 positions matching TRBD2. In germline, CDR1 is MNHEY, CDR2 SVGEGT. CDR3 length: 16 residues. The junction had 5 bases not matched to a gene; V was cut back by 0 bases and J by 5 bases. CDR3 DNA: TGTGCCAGCAGTTACTCGGCTAGCGGGAGGGCCGACGAGCAGTACTTC. Translating gives CASSYSASGRADEQYF.

This clone has just one count. This chain uses TRBV18 with TRBJ1-1, with TRBD1 as a possible D gene (5 bases). Germline V lookup: CDR1 KGHSH, CDR2 LQKENI. V was trimmed by 0 bases and J by 2 bases, leaving 10 bases between them. The CDR3 is 15 amino acids. As DNA, the CDR3 is TGTGCCAGCTCACCACCGATAAGGGGAAACACTGAAGCTTTCTTT. Its translation: CASSPPIRGNTEAFF.

The gene calls are TRBV4-1 and TRBJ2-1; 9 nucleotides line up with TRBD2. V shed 4 bases, J shed 8 bases, and the junction held 6 bases outside the gene matches. The CDR3 spans 14 residues. Germline-derived CDR1 and CDR2 are MGHRA and YSYEKL. CDR3 nucleotide sequence: TGCGCCAGCAGCCCGACTAGCGGATGGGATGAGCAGTTCTTC. The encoded protein is CASSPTSGWDEQFF.

Here the CDR3 reads CASGTSGSGYTF. CDR3 nucleotide sequence: TGTGCTAGTGGCACCTCGGGAAGCGGCTACACCTTC. The chain links TRBV12-5 to TRBJ1-2; D not certain. V shed 6 bases and J shed 8 bases, with 13 bases lying between them. This CDR3 contains 12 residues. Looked up from germline, CDR1 is LGHNT and CDR2 is FRNRAP.